The rows below give T cell receptor beta chains drawn from one sample of a study of blood T cell repertoires in COVID-19. The protocol was immunoSEQ multiplex PCR, while the TCRdb copy is restricted to in-frame clones and leaves out a portion. This table has over 350,000 clones, more than 70% appearing once. The sequenced material came from PBMCs or T cells enriched from blood (not recorded which). These receptors all stem from a woman between 18 and 29 years old who had recovered from COVID-19. Each CDR3 is given with its conserved first and last residue. A D gene is named only where the DNA matches it firmly. A row's size may be missing; if present it is once, few, many or a size class.

V gene: TRBV7-2
D gene: TRBD2
J gene: TRBJ2-1
clone size: .
CDR3 protein: CASSFQLAGGLEQFF
CDR3 DNA: TGTGCCAGCAGCTTCCAACTAGCGGGGGGGCTTGAGCAGTTCTTC

V gene: TRBV7-8
D gene: TRBD1
J gene: TRBJ2-5
clone size: .
CDR3 protein: CASSTRDRLQETQYF
CDR3 DNA: TGTGCCAGCAGTACGAGGGACAGATTACAAGAGACCCAGTACTTC

V gene: TRBV28
D gene: .
J gene: TRBJ2-5
clone size: .
CDR3 protein: CASSRAGTTKTQYF
CDR3 DNA: TGTGCCAGCAGTAGGGCGGGCACGACGAAGACCCAGTACTTC

V gene: TRBV10-3
D gene: .
J gene: TRBJ2-5
clone size: .
CDR3 protein: CAISEKGTPGGVKTQYF
CDR3 DNA: TGTGCCATCAGTGAGAAAGGGACTCCCGGGGGAGTAAAGACCCAGTACTTC

V gene: TRBV5-1
D gene: .
J gene: TRBJ1-5
clone size: .
CDR3 protein: CASEESQHF
CDR3 DNA: TGCGCCAGCGAGGAGTCCCAGCATTTT

V gene: TRBV30
D gene: TRBD2
J gene: TRBJ2-1
clone size: .
CDR3 protein: CAWSVGGLLPIF
CDR3 DNA: TGTGCCTGGAGTGTCGGGGGACTACTCCCGATCTTC

V gene: TRBV18
D gene: .
J gene: TRBJ2-7
clone size: once
CDR3 protein: CASSPINQGYEQYF
CDR3 DNA: TGTGCCAGCTCACCCATAAACCAGGGCTACGAGCAGTACTTC

V gene: TRBV15
D gene: .
J gene: TRBJ1-1
clone size: .
CDR3 protein: CATSPRGNRVSMNTEAFF
CDR3 DNA: TGTGCCACCAGCCCCCGAGGGAACAGGGTTTCTATGAACACTGAAGCTTTCTTT

V gene: TRBV19
D gene: TRBD2
J gene: TRBJ2-3
clone size: .
CDR3 protein: CASSGRGGAADTQYF
CDR3 DNA: TGTGCCAGTAGTGGCCGCGGGGGGGCGGCAGATACGCAGTATTTT

V gene: TRBV30
D gene: TRBD1
J gene: TRBJ1-1
clone size: .
CDR3 protein: CAWSHLTGATEAFF
CDR3 DNA: TGTGCCTGGAGTCATCTCACAGGGGCCACTGAAGCTTTCTTT

V gene: TRBV29-1
D gene: TRBD2
J gene: TRBJ2-3
clone size: .
CDR3 protein: CSVQLTSGGTFSTDTQYF
CDR3 DNA: TGCAGCGTCCAACTGACTAGCGGGGGTACCTTTAGCACAGATACGCAGTATTTT

V gene: TRBV24-1
D gene: TRBD1
J gene: TRBJ1-5
clone size: .
CDR3 protein: CATSDGGTGENQPQHF
CDR3 DNA: TGTGCCACCAGTGATGGGGGGACAGGGGAAAATCAGCCCCAGCATTTT

V gene: TRBV3-1/TRBV3-2
D gene: TRBD2
J gene: TRBJ2-1
clone size: .
CDR3 protein: CASSQERLADYNEQFF
CDR3 DNA: TGTGCCAGCAGCCAAGAACGCCTAGCGGATTACAATGAGCAGTTCTTC

V gene: TRBV6-5
D gene: .
J gene: TRBJ1-2
clone size: .
CDR3 protein: CASSPLTGDGYTF
CDR3 DNA: TGTGCCAGCAGCCCCTTGACAGGCGATGGCTACACCTTC

V gene: TRBV30
D gene: .
J gene: TRBJ1-4
clone size: .
CDR3 protein: CACSAGEGRHNEKLFF
CDR3 DNA: TGTGCCTGCTCTGCAGGGGAAGGCAGGCATAATGAAAAACTGTTTTTT

V gene: TRBV6-5
D gene: .
J gene: TRBJ1-2
clone size: .
CDR3 protein: CASSYSTQERRGYTF
CDR3 DNA: TGTGCCAGCAGTTACTCGACTCAGGAGCGGCGGGGCTACACCTTC

V gene: TRBV5-4
D gene: TRBD2
J gene: TRBJ2-5
clone size: .
CDR3 protein: CASSLDGGGPQETQYF
CDR3 DNA: TGTGCCAGCAGCTTGGATGGCGGGGGTCCTCAAGAGACCCAGTACTTC

V gene: TRBV2
D gene: TRBD1
J gene: TRBJ1-1
clone size: once
CDR3 protein: CARETGVENTEAFF
CDR3 DNA: TGTGCCAGAGAGACAGGGGTTGAAAACACTGAAGCTTTCTTT

V gene: TRBV5-4
D gene: .
J gene: TRBJ1-1
clone size: once
CDR3 protein: CASSASGEVTEAFF
CDR3 DNA: TGTGCCAGCAGCGCGAGTGGGGAGGTCACTGAAGCTTTCTTT

V gene: TRBV5-4
D gene: TRBD1
J gene: TRBJ1-1
clone size: .
CDR3 protein: CASSRTGMNTEAFF
CDR3 DNA: TGTGCCAGCAGCAGGACAGGGATGAACACTGAAGCTTTCTTT

V gene: TRBV18
D gene: .
J gene: TRBJ1-2
clone size: .
CDR3 protein: CASSMGTGNYGYTF
CDR3 DNA: TGTGCCAGCTCAATGGGAACAGGGAACTATGGCTACACCTTC

V gene: TRBV5-6
D gene: .
J gene: TRBJ1-1
clone size: .
CDR3 protein: CASSFERNTEAFF
CDR3 DNA: TGTGCCAGCAGCTTTGAGCGAAACACTGAAGCTTTCTTT

V gene: TRBV6-1
D gene: TRBD2
J gene: TRBJ2-2
clone size: .
CDR3 protein: CASSEAFGGGAAGELFF
CDR3 DNA: TGTGCCAGCAGTGAAGCCTTTGGCGGGGGGGCTGCCGGGGAGCTGTTTTTT

V gene: TRBV21-1
D gene: .
J gene: TRBJ1-4
clone size: .
CDR3 protein: CASSKDSWFRGGDEKLFF
CDR3 DNA: TGTGCCAGCAGCAAAGACTCCTGGTTTCGGGGTGGAGATGAAAAACTGTTTTTT

V gene: TRBV27
D gene: .
J gene: TRBJ1-1
clone size: .
CDR3 protein: CASSPSKPYLQDANTEAFF
CDR3 DNA: TGTGCCAGCAGTCCCTCAAAGCCGTACTTACAGGATGCGAACACTGAAGCTTTCTTT

V gene: TRBV10-3
D gene: .
J gene: TRBJ1-1
clone size: .
CDR3 protein: CAIREGVKNTEAFF
CDR3 DNA: TGTGCCATCAGGGAAGGGGTCAAGAACACTGAAGCTTTCTTT

V gene: TRBV4-1
D gene: .
J gene: TRBJ1-6
clone size: .
CDR3 protein: CASSQGVTTGFHSPLHF
CDR3 DNA: TGCGCCAGCAGCCAAGGGGTTACTACCGGGTTCCATTCACCCCTCCACTTT

V gene: TRBV10-3
D gene: TRBD2
J gene: TRBJ2-7
clone size: .
CDR3 protein: CAIRAGLTYEQYF
CDR3 DNA: TGTGCCATCAGGGCGGGACTAACCTACGAGCAGTACTTC

V gene: TRBV19
D gene: TRBD2
J gene: TRBJ2-1
clone size: .
CDR3 protein: CASSHGGAPYNEQFF
CDR3 DNA: TGTGCCAGTAGCCACGGGGGGGCGCCCTACAATGAGCAGTTCTTC

V gene: TRBV18
D gene: .
J gene: TRBJ1-1
clone size: .
CDR3 protein: CASFLLWNTEAFF
CDR3 DNA: TGTGCCAGCTTCTTATTGTGGAACACTGAAGCTTTCTTT

V gene: TRBV9
D gene: TRBD1
J gene: TRBJ1-3
clone size: .
CDR3 protein: CASSVGTGPYSGNAIYF
CDR3 DNA: TGTGCCAGCAGCGTTGGGACAGGGCCGTACTCTGGAAATGCCATATATTTT

V gene: TRBV9
D gene: TRBD2
J gene: TRBJ2-5
clone size: .
CDR3 protein: CASSVSGGRETQYF
CDR3 DNA: TGTGCCAGCAGCGTGTCGGGGGGGAGAGAGACCCAGTACTTC

V gene: TRBV19
D gene: TRBD1
J gene: TRBJ1-2
clone size: .
CDR3 protein: CASSKTGQGASYGYTF
CDR3 DNA: TGTGCCAGTAGTAAGACTGGGCAGGGGGCTAGCTATGGCTACACCTTC

V gene: TRBV9
D gene: TRBD1
J gene: TRBJ1-2
clone size: .
CDR3 protein: CASSDQQGRYGYTF
CDR3 DNA: TGTGCCAGCAGCGACCAACAGGGGCGGTATGGCTACACCTTC

V gene: TRBV9
D gene: .
J gene: TRBJ1-1
clone size: .
CDR3 protein: CASSVGEGFLNTEAFF
CDR3 DNA: TGTGCCAGCAGCGTAGGGGAGGGCTTTCTGAACACTGAAGCTTTCTTT

V gene: TRBV6-1
D gene: .
J gene: TRBJ2-7
clone size: .
CDR3 protein: CASSEVGSGAYEQYF
CDR3 DNA: TGTGCCAGCAGTGAAGTCGGATCAGGGGCCTACGAGCAGTACTTC

V gene: TRBV9
D gene: TRBD1
J gene: TRBJ2-3
clone size: .
CDR3 protein: CASSAQKWGQGADTQYF
CDR3 DNA: TGTGCCAGCAGCGCCCAGAAATGGGGACAGGGGGCAGATACGCAGTATTTT

V gene: TRBV19
D gene: .
J gene: TRBJ2-3
clone size: .
CDR3 protein: CASSIDLDFGGTDTQYF
CDR3 DNA: TGTGCCAGTAGTATAGATCTTGACTTCGGGGGCACAGATACGCAGTATTTT

V gene: TRBV9
D gene: TRBD1
J gene: TRBJ1-4
clone size: few
CDR3 protein: CASSVTGTGGTNEKLFF
CDR3 DNA: TGTGCCAGCAGCGTGACCGGGACAGGGGGGACTAATGAAAAACTGTTTTTT

V gene: TRBV7-9
D gene: .
J gene: TRBJ1-1
clone size: .
CDR3 protein: CATTPRGGDNTEAFF
CDR3 DNA: TGTGCCACTACCCCGAGGGGGGGCGATAACACTGAAGCTTTCTTT

V gene: TRBV6-4
D gene: .
J gene: TRBJ1-1
clone size: .
CDR3 protein: CASKVDGTVNTEAFF
CDR3 DNA: TGTGCCAGCAAGGTTGACGGGACTGTGAACACTGAAGCTTTCTTT

V gene: TRBV9
D gene: .
J gene: TRBJ2-5
clone size: .
CDR3 protein: CASSVAQGRETQYF
CDR3 DNA: TGTGCCAGCAGCGTAGCGCAGGGGCGCGAGACCCAGTACTTC

V gene: TRBV2
D gene: TRBD2
J gene: TRBJ2-3
clone size: .
CDR3 protein: CASSQSGGDTQYF
CDR3 DNA: TGTGCCAGCAGCCAAAGCGGGGGGGATACGCAGTATTTT

V gene: TRBV5-6
D gene: .
J gene: TRBJ1-2
clone size: .
CDR3 protein: CASSPDSGRISYGYTF
CDR3 DNA: TGTGCCAGCAGCCCGGACTCGGGCAGGATAAGCTATGGCTACACCTTC

V gene: TRBV28
D gene: .
J gene: TRBJ2-1
clone size: .
CDR3 protein: CASRSAHDGWNEQFF
CDR3 DNA: TGTGCCAGCAGGTCAGCCCACGACGGGTGGAATGAGCAGTTCTTC

V gene: TRBV19
D gene: .
J gene: TRBJ2-3
clone size: few
CDR3 protein: CASRNRAGATDTQYF
CDR3 DNA: TGTGCCAGTAGGAATCGGGCGGGGGCCACAGATACGCAGTATTTT

V gene: TRBV19
D gene: .
J gene: TRBJ2-2
clone size: .
CDR3 protein: CASSPRRGGELFF
CDR3 DNA: TGTGCCAGTAGCCCACGACGAGGAGGGGAGCTGTTTTTT

V gene: TRBV7-3
D gene: TRBD2
J gene: TRBJ2-3
clone size: .
CDR3 protein: CASHSGVSTDTQYF
CDR3 DNA: TGTGCCAGCCATAGCGGGGTTAGCACAGATACGCAGTATTTT

V gene: TRBV4-2
D gene: TRBD2
J gene: TRBJ2-3
clone size: .
CDR3 protein: CASRQLAGGPRDTQYF
CDR3 DNA: TGTGCCAGCAGACAACTAGCGGGGGGGCCGAGAGATACGCAGTATTTT

V gene: TRBV5-4
D gene: TRBD1
J gene: TRBJ1-6
clone size: .
CDR3 protein: CASSPGQSEPSPLHF
CDR3 DNA: TGTGCCAGCAGCCCGGGACAGTCAGAGCCTTCACCCCTCCACTTT

V gene: TRBV6-8
D gene: .
J gene: TRBJ2-7
clone size: once
CDR3 protein: CASSRTRARGYEQYF
CDR3 DNA: TGTGCCAGCAGTCGCACTAGGGCCCGGGGGTACGAGCAGTACTTC

V gene: TRBV27
D gene: TRBD2
J gene: TRBJ2-3
clone size: .
CDR3 protein: CASSLISGAYTDTQYF
CDR3 DNA: TGTGCCAGCAGTTTAATTAGCGGGGCTTATACAGATACGCAGTATTTT

V gene: TRBV7-7
D gene: TRBD2
J gene: TRBJ2-1
clone size: .
CDR3 protein: CASSVGLAGTNEQFF
CDR3 DNA: TGTGCTAGCAGCGTGGGACTAGCGGGGACCAATGAGCAGTTCTTC

V gene: TRBV5-5
D gene: .
J gene: TRBJ2-7
clone size: .
CDR3 protein: CASSLSRGERDEQYF
CDR3 DNA: TGTGCCAGCAGCTTGTCTCGGGGAGAGCGGGACGAGCAGTACTTC

V gene: TRBV28
D gene: .
J gene: TRBJ1-1
clone size: .
CDR3 protein: CASSPGAGNTEAFF
CDR3 DNA: TGTGCCAGCAGTCCAGGCGCAGGGAACACTGAAGCTTTCTTT